This T cell receptor beta chain emerged from a study of blood T cell repertoires in COVID-19. Study context: There were acute and convalescent COVID-19 samples, and they came from the United States, Italy and Spain.

As originally analysed: Scientists estimated how many nucleated cells there were by amplifying reference gene primers. This table comes from immunoSEQ multiplex PCR, and its TCRdb copy is limited to in-frame clones, with some not included. D and trimming were read from the DNA, whereas the V and J calls and clone size are those reported in that table. The sample yields over 400,000 clones, less than 90% seen once. Per germline, CDR1 KGHSH and CDR2 LQKENI. Trimming took 10 bases from V and 5 from J; bases not matched to a gene: 11. CDR3 length: 14 residues. The sequenced material came from peripheral blood. The sequence was collected from a woman aged 45 to 65 with COVID-19, enrolled during active disease. The rearrangement links TRBV18 to TRBJ2-3, with TRBD2 matching 8 bases. CDR3 DNA: TGTGCCACCCAGCTAAGCGGGGGAAAAGATACGCAGTATTTT. Amino acid sequence: CATQLSGGKDTQYF.